This T cell receptor (beta chain) was sequenced in a study of blood T cell repertoires in COVID-19. Study-wide background: PBMCs, B-cell-depleted T cells, or T cells were the source of the cDNA or gDNA that made up the material.

The V gene's germline CDR1 is MDHEN and CDR2 SYDVKM. The V end lost 5 bases, the J end lost 5 bases, and 30 bases lay between the germline ends. The length of the CDR3 is 19 residues. As originally analysed: Amplification of reference gene primers was used by the study to estimate nucleated cell counts. Assay used: immunoSEQ multiplex PCR; TCRdb lists only in-frame clones, some missing. V, J and clone size were drawn from that table, and D and trimming were deduced from the DNA. The sample includes about 310,000 clones, 90% of them seen just once. In Seattle, patients joined the study during active infection and were tracked longitudinally.

This chain connects TRBV28 to TRBJ1-2; tentative D call: TRBD1 (5 bases). The specimen was peripheral blood. The source is a woman aged 30 to 39 with COVID-19, enrolled during active disease. CDR3 loop: CASSKNPGTAARLSYGYTF. CDR3 sequence (DNA): TGTGCCAGCAGTAAAAACCCTGGGACTGCGGCCCGACTTTCATATGGCTACACCTTC.